Sequencing of this T cell receptor (beta chain) was carried out in a study of response to subunit inactivated influenza vaccine. This CDR3 has 12 amino acids. The germline gives CDR1 SQVTM, CDR2 ANQGSEA. With V trimmed by 7 bases and J by 6 bases, 7 bases remained unmatched. The table lists this clonotype with a count of one. TCRdb used MiXCR to reprocess the RT-PCR reads, holding one entry per CDR3 protein. This table has around 530,000 distinct CDR3 sequences, more than 15% appearing once. The gene calls are TRBV29-1 and TRBJ2-7; 9 bases align to TRBD1. The TCR sequence derives from a man between 50 and 75 years old who received an inactivated influenza vaccine. This specimen consisted of CD4+ T cells sorted from PBMCs, obtained approximately 25 months after vaccination. The DNA for the CDR3 is TGCAGCGCGACCGGGACAGGGTTCGAGCAGTACTTC. As protein: CSATGTGFEQYF.